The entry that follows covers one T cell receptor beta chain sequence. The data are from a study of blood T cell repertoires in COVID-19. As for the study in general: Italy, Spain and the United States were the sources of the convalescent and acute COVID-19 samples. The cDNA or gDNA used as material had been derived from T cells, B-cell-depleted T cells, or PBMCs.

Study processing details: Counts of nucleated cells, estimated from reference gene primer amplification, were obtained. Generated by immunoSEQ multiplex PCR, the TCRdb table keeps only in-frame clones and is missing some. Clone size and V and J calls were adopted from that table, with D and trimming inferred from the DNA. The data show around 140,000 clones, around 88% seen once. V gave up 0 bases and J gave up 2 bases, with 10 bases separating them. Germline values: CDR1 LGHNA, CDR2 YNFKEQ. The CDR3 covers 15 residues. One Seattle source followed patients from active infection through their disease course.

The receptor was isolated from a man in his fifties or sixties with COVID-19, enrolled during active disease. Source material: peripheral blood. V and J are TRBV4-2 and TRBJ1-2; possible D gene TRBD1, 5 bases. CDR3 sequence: CASSQDRQPNYGYTF. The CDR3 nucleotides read TGTGCCAGCAGCCAAGATAGACAGCCAAACTATGGCTACACCTTC.